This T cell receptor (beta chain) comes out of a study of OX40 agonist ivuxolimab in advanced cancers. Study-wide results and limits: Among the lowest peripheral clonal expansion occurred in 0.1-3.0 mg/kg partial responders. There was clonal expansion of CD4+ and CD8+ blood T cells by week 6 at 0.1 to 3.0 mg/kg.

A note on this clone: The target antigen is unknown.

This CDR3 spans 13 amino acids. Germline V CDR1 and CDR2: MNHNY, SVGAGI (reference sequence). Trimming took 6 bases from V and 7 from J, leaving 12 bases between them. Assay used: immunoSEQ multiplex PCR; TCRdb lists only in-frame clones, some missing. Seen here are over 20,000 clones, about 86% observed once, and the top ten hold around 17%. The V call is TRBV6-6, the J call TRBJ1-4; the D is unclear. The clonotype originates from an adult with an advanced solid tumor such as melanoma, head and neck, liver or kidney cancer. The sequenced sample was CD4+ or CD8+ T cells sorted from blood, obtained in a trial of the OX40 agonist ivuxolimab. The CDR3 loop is CASSPSGPEKLFF. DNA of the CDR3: TGTGCCAGCAGCCCCTCCGGCCCTGAAAAACTGTTTTTT.